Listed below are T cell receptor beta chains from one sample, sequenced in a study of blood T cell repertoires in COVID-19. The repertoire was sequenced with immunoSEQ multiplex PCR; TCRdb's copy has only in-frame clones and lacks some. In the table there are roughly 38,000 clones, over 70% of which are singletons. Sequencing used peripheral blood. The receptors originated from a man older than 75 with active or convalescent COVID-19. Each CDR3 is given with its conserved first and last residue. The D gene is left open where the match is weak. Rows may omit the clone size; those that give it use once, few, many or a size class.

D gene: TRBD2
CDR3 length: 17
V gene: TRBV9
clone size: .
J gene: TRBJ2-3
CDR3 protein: CASSATSSGGSTDTQYF
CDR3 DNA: TGTGCCAGCAGCGCGACCTCTAGCGGGGGGAGCACAGATACGCAGTATTTT

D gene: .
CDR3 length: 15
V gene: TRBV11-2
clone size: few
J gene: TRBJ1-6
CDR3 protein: CASSLVGGGNSPLHF
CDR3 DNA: TGTGCCAGCAGCTTAGTCGGGGGTGGCAATTCACCCCTCCACTTT

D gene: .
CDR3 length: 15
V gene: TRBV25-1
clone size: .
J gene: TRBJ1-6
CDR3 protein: CASSDNPTGNSPLHF
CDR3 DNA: TGTGCCAGCAGTGACAACCCGACGGGTAATTCACCCCTCCACTTT

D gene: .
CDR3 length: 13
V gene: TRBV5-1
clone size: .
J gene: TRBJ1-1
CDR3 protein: CASSLQGRTEAFF
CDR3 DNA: TGCGCCAGCAGCTTACAGGGTCGTACTGAAGCTTTCTTT

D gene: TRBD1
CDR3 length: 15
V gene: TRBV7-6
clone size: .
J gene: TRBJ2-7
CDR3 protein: CASSSLGTGSYEQYF
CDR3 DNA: TGTGCCAGCAGCTCCCTTGGGACAGGGTCCTACGAGCAGTACTTC

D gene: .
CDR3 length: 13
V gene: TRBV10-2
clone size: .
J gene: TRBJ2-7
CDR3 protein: CASSEGSSYEQYF
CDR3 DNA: TGCGCCAGCAGTGAGGGTAGTTCCTACGAGCAGTACTTC

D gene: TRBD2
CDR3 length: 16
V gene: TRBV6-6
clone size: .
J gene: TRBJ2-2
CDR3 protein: CASSRIAGGNTGELFF
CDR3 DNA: TGTGCCAGCAGTCGAATAGCGGGAGGGAACACCGGGGAGCTGTTTTTT

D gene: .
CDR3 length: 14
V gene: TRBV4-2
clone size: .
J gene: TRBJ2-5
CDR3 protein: CASSQDLSQETQYF
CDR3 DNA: TGTGCCAGCAGCCAAGATTTGAGCCAAGAGACCCAGTACTTC

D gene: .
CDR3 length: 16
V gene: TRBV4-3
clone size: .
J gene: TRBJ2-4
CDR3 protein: CASSQVPQGAQNIQYF
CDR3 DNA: TGCGCCAGCAGCCAAGTCCCACAGGGTGCACAAAACATTCAGTACTTC

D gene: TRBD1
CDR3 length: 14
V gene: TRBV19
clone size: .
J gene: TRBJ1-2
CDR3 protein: CASSVRQGTYGYTF
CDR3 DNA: TGTGCCAGTAGTGTCAGACAGGGAACCTATGGCTACACCTTC

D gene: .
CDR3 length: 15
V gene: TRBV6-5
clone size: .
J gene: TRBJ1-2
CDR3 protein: CASSYGQGASYGYTF
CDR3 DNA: TGTGCCAGCAGTTACGGACAAGGGGCTTCCTATGGCTACACCTTC

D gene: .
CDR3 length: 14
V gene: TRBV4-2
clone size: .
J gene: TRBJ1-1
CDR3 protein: CASSLRDMNTEAFF
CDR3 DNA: TGTGCCAGCAGCCTGAGGGACATGAACACTGAAGCTTTCTTT

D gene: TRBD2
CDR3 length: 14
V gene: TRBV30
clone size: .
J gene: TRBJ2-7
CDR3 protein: CAWRGTSGTYEQYF
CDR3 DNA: TGTGCCTGGAGGGGGACTAGCGGGACCTACGAGCAGTACTTC

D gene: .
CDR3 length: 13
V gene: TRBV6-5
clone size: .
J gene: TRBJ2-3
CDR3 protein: CASSRTSTDTQYF
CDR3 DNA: TGTGCCAGCAGCCGGACTAGCACAGATACGCAGTATTTT

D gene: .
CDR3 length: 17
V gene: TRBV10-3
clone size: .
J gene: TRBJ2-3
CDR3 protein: CAISESVLRWGTDTQYF
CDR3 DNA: TGTGCCATCAGTGAGTCGGTTTTGCGGTGGGGCACAGATACGCAGTATTTT

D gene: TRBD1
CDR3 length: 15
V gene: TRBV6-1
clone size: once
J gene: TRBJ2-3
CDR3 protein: CASSELTGGWDTQYF
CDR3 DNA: TGTGCCAGCAGTGAACTGACAGGGGGGTGGGATACGCAGTATTTT

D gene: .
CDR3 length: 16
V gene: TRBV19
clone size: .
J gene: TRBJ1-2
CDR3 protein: CASSNGQGISGYGYTF
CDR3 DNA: TGTGCCAGTAGTAACGGTCAGGGGATATCGGGCTATGGCTACACCTTC